The rows below give T cell receptor beta chains drawn from one sample of a study of T-cell memory formation after mild COVID-19. TCRdb re-analysed the 5' RACE reads in MiXCR, keeping a single row per CDR3 protein. The sample carries 180,000 or so distinct CDR3 sequences, roughly 11% recorded once. Input material: PBMCs or a T cell subset sorted from them (not recorded which). These receptors came from a young man who had mild COVID-19 (a few samples of this study predate the infection). Cell type and time point are not known. CDR3s include the opening cysteine and the closing phenylalanine or tryptophan. D genes are given only for firm matches. Clone size is given for some rows only: seen once, a few or many times, or a class if the clone is expanded.

V	length	J	size	D	DNA	CDR3
TRBV3-1	12	TRBJ2-7	.	.	TGTGCCAGCAGCCAAAGAGGGCACGAGCAGTACTTC	CASSQRGHEQYF
TRBV7-2	13	TRBJ1-1	many	.	TGTGCCAGCAGCTTTTACGGAGGTACTGAAGCTTTCTTT	CASSFYGGTEAFF
TRBV18	16	TRBJ2-2	.	TRBD1	TGTGCCAGCCCGCCAGGGCCAGGGGGCGGAACCGGGGAGCTGTTTTTT	CASPPGPGGGTGELFF
TRBV29-1	13	TRBJ2-2	.	.	TGCAGCGGAACGGGACAGAACACCGGGGAGCTGTTTTTT	CSGTGQNTGELFF
TRBV20-1	13	TRBJ1-3	.	.	TGCAGTGCTAGAAGGGACCCTGGAAACACCATATATTTT	CSARRDPGNTIYF
TRBV18	16	TRBJ1-6	few	TRBD1	TGTGCCAGCTCACCTTCGGGACAGGGTGTAAATTCACCCCTCCACTTT	CASSPSGQGVNSPLHF
TRBV4-3	14	TRBJ2-4	.	.	TGCGCCAGCAGCCAAGATCCCCAAGGAGGCATTCAGTACTTC	CASSQDPQGGIQYF
TRBV10-3	16	TRBJ2-7	few	.	TGTGCCATCAGTGAGTCGTCCCTGGCGGGGGCGGACGAGCAGTACTTC	CAISESSLAGADEQYF
TRBV12-3/TRBV12-4	14	TRBJ2-5	once	TRBD2	TGTGCCAGCACCTTGTTGGGAGGGGCAGAGACCCAGTACTTC	CASTLLGGAETQYF
TRBV5-1	13	TRBJ2-1	many	.	TGCGCCAGCAGCTTGGACAGGTGGCCTGAGCAGTTCTTC	CASSLDRWPEQFF
TRBV11-1	11	TRBJ2-3	few	.	TGTGCCAGCACACAGGGCGATACGCAGTATTTT	CASTQGDTQYF
TRBV9	12	TRBJ1-1	.	.	TGTGCCAGCAAGGGTGGGGACACTGAAGCTTTCTTT	CASKGGDTEAFF
TRBV28	12	TRBJ1-2	.	.	TGTGCCAGCAGCCTCTGGCCTGAATCCTACACCTTC	CASSLWPESYTF
TRBV7-9	15	TRBJ1-1	.	.	TGTGCCAGCAGCTCTTGGCAGGGACAGAACACTGAAGCTTTCTTT	CASSSWQGQNTEAFF
TRBV7-2	17	TRBJ2-1	few	.	TGTGCCAGCACCCCCAGAGGAGGGAAGAATGTTTACAATGAGCAGTTCTTC	CASTPRGGKNVYNEQFF
TRBV4-3	15	TRBJ1-1	.	.	TGCGCCAGCAGCCAGCCCGGGGGGGCACTCGCTGAAGCTTTCTTT	CASSQPGGALAEAFF
TRBV9	19	TRBJ2-2	few	TRBD2	TGTGCCAGCAGCCCCTCGCCCGGACTAGCGGGGGGTCACACCGGGGAGCTGTTTTTT	CASSPSPGLAGGHTGELFF
TRBV7-2	18	TRBJ1-2	many	.	TGTGCCAGCAGCTTAGGGCCAGCCATTATCCCTCCCTCTAAGGGCTACACCTTC	CASSLGPAIIPPSKGYTF
TRBV4-3	16	TRBJ1-5	few	TRBD1	TGCGCCAGCAGCCAAGATCTCGGGCAGGGGGATCAGCCCCAGCATTTT	CASSQDLGQGDQPQHF
TRBV2	15	TRBJ1-6	many	TRBD1	TGTGCCAGCATTTTACAGGGGAGCGGGAGTTCACCCCTCCACTTT	CASILQGSGSSPLHF
TRBV10-3	14	TRBJ1-6	.	TRBD1	TGTGCCATCAGTGAGGACAGGGGGCTTTCACCCCTCCACTTT	CAISEDRGLSPLHF
TRBV12-3/TRBV12-4	13	TRBJ2-7	.	.	TGTGCCAGCACCAGGGGAAGAATTGGCGAGCAGTACTTC	CASTRGRIGEQYF